These 22 T cell receptor beta chains were sequenced from one sample in a study of blood T cell repertoires in COVID-19. Sequenced by immunoSEQ multiplex PCR; TCRdb stores in-frame clones only, minus some. The table records fewer than 300,000 clones, 80% to 95% of them present only once. The source material was PBMCs or T cells enriched from blood (not recorded which). The source is a woman aged 25 to 39 who had recovered from COVID-19.

This clone came up once. The chain is built from TRBV6-5 and TRBJ1-1; weak D call: TRBD1 (6 bases). This CDR3 is built from 15 residues. V was clipped by 5 bases and J by 0 bases, with 13 bases between them. The germline V gene has CDR1 MNHEY and CDR2 SVGAGI. The CDR3 bases are TGTGCCAGCAGTCTTACAGGGTTGGTGAACACTGAAGCTTTCTTT. Translation gives CASSLTGLVNTEAFF.

The chain employs TRBV30 and TRBJ2-3, with D possibly matching TRBD2 (6 bases). Germline V gene sequence: CDR1 GTSNPN, CDR2 SVGIG (reference sequence). The CDR3 contains 12 residues. Trimming removed 3 bases at V and 15 bases at J, with 19 bases between. The CDR3 nucleotides read TGTGCCTGGAGCGATATCGGGGGTCTCATCTATTTT. Protein: CAWSDIGGLIYF.

The rearrangement uses TRBV11-2 and TRBJ2-7; 8 nucleotides line up with TRBD1. The V gene end was trimmed by 2 bases and the J gene end by 3 bases; junction bases not matched to a gene: 9. This CDR3 has 16 residues. Germline V lookup: CDR1 SGHAT, CDR2 FQNNGV. The CDR3 is CASSLRTGLGLYEQYF. CDR3 nucleotide sequence: TGTGCCAGCAGCTTAAGGACAGGGCTAGGGCTCTACGAGCAGTACTTC.

The rearrangement uses TRBV25-1 and TRBJ2-2; maybe TRBD1 (6 bases). The V end was cut by 8 bases, the J end by 5 bases, with 18 bases between. The CDR3 runs 15 residues. Germline V gene sequence: CDR1 MGHDK, CDR2 SYGVNS. CDR3 in DNA: TGTGCCAGCGCCAACAAGGGGGTTGGTACCGGGGAGCTGTTTTTT. Translated: CASANKGVGTGELFF.

The CDR3, as DNA: TGTGCCAGTAGCTACCAATCCGGTACCCACGAGCAGTACTTC. It specifies CASSYQSGTHEQYF. The chain is built from TRBV19 and TRBJ2-7; D is uncertain. The ends were cut back, 6 bases at V and 5 bases at J, with 17 bases in the middle. The CDR3 is 14 residues long. The germline gives CDR1 LNHDA, CDR2 SQIVND (reference sequence).

The rearrangement uses TRBV5-4 and TRBJ2-7; D ambiguous. Germline CDR1 SGHNT, CDR2 YYREEE (reference sequence). The V end was cut by 2 bases, the J end by 0 bases, with 6 bases between. The CDR3 consists of 13 residues. CDR3 amino acids: CASSFSASYEQYF. The DNA for the CDR3 is TGTGCCAGCAGCTTCAGCGCCTCCTACGAGCAGTACTTC.

The chain joins TRBV18 to TRBJ2-1; TRBD2 agrees at 8 bases. J lost 5 bases, V lost 4 bases, and 7 bases had no gene match. The CDR3 runs 15 residues. Per the germline V gene, CDR1 is KGHSH and CDR2 is LQKENI. This chain's CDR3 is CASSLKAGDHNEQFF. In DNA, the CDR3 is TGTGCCAGCTCACTAAAAGCGGGAGACCACAATGAGCAGTTCTTC.

The chain is built from TRBV27 and TRBJ2-1; D remains unclear. Germline CDR1 MNHEY, CDR2 SMNVEV (reference sequence). V lost 2 bases, J lost 4 bases, and 12 bases lay in between. This CDR3 comprises 15 residues. The CDR3: CASSLMAGLYNEQFF. The CDR3 bases are TGTGCCAGCAGTTTAATGGCAGGTCTTTACAATGAGCAGTTCTTC.

This clone was detected once. V usage is TRBV28 and J usage is TRBJ1-5, with D tentatively TRBD1 (5 bases). Germline V lookup: CDR1 MDHEN, CDR2 SYDVKM. V lost 1 base, J lost 5 bases, and 6 bases lay in between. The CDR3 is made up of 13 amino acids. The CDR3: CASSLLGDQPQHF. Here the CDR3 DNA reads TGTGCCAGCAGTTTATTAGGGGATCAGCCCCAGCATTTT.

This chain connects TRBV7-3 to TRBJ2-1, with D perhaps TRBD2 (5 bases). V lost 3 bases, J lost 7 bases, and 13 bases lay in between. The germline CDR1 and CDR2 sequences are SGHTA and FQGTGA. The CDR3 contains 14 residues. The CDR3 here is CASSFSSERNEQFF. CDR3 DNA: TGTGCCAGCAGCTTTTCCTCCGAGCGGAATGAGCAGTTCTTC. Using reference TRBV7-3 and TRBJ2-1 for the parts outside the CDR3, the full variable domain is GAGVSQTPSNKVTEKGKYVELRCDPISGHTALYWYRQSLGQGPEFLIYFQGTGAADDSGLPNDRFFAVRPEGSVSTLKIQRTERGDSAVYLCASSFSSERNEQFFGPGTRLTVL.

The chain uses TRBV9 and TRBJ2-7; D gene uncertain. Trimming stripped 0 bases from V and 6 bases from J, with 7 bases between. This CDR3 spans 12 amino acids. CDR1 is SGDLS, CDR2 YYNGEE, per germline. In DNA, the CDR3 is TGTGCCAGCAGCGTAGGAGAAAGCGAGCAGTACTTC. Its translation: CASSVGESEQYF.

The chain recombines TRBV28 with TRBJ2-7, with D perhaps TRBD2 (6 bases). Germline CDR1 is MDHEN and CDR2 is SYDVKM. CDR3 length: 13 amino acids. V was clipped by 8 bases and J by 0 bases, with 11 bases between them. The chain's CDR3 is CASVPGGSYEQYF. As DNA, the CDR3 is TGTGCCAGCGTCCCCGGGGGCTCCTACGAGCAGTACTTC.

The rearrangement joins TRBV28 to TRBJ2-5, with 7 bases identical to TRBD1. Germline trimming cut 7 bases from V and 1 base from J; bases unmatched to any gene: 21. Germline values: CDR1 MDHEN, CDR2 SYDVKM. The CDR3 has 19 amino acids. The CDR3 region is CASTTMRDSSSFPQETQYF. The CDR3 DNA sequence: TGTGCCAGCACTACGATGAGGGACAGCTCGTCTTTCCCCCAAGAGACCCAGTACTTC.

The V and J genes are TRBV28 and TRBJ1-1; 8 bases are a match to TRBD1. The CDR3 is 16 residues long. The J segment lost 4 bases and the V segment lost 2 bases, leaving 9 bases of the junction unmatched. The germline V gene encodes CDR1 MDHEN and CDR2 SYDVKM. In DNA, the CDR3 is TGTGCCAGCAGTTTACCTCGGACAGGGCGGCGCACTGAAGCTTTCTTT. It translates to CASSLPRTGRRTEAFF.

The rearrangement joins TRBV24-1 to TRBJ2-3, with 9 bases identical to TRBD1. Germline-derived CDR1 and CDR2 are KGHDR and SFDVKD. The CDR3 has 16 residues. With V trimmed by 5 bases and J by 0 bases, 5 bases remained unmatched. Here the CDR3 DNA reads TGTGCCACCAGTGGCGGGACAGGGTCTAGCACAGATACGCAGTATTTT. Its translation is CATSGGTGSSTDTQYF.

This clone showed up just a few times. CDR3 DNA sequence: TGTGCCAGCAGTGACTCGGTGGCGGGAGGAGGCACCGGGGAGCTGTTTTTT. Protein sequence: CASSDSVAGGGTGELFF. The chain uses TRBV6-4 and TRBJ2-2, with TRBD2 identical over 8 bases. The V and J ends lost 0 bases and 4 bases, in that order; junction bases with no gene match: 7. The CDR3 loop spans 17 amino acids. Germline CDR1 is MRHNA and CDR2 is SNTAGT.

This CDR3 reads CAWGDNPNEKLFF. CDR3 nucleotide sequence: TGTGCCTGGGGAGACAACCCTAATGAAAAACTGTTTTTT. The chain couples TRBV30 to TRBJ1-4; D ambiguous. Looked up from germline, CDR1 is GTSNPN and CDR2 is SVGIG (reference sequence). The CDR3 consists of 13 residues. V gave up 5 bases and J gave up 3 bases, with 10 bases separating them.

This rearrangement joins TRBV11-2 to TRBJ1-3; no reliable D call. The ends were cut back, 3 bases at V and 1 base at J, with 10 bases in the middle. This CDR3 comprises 15 residues. Germline V gene data show CDR1 as SGHAT and CDR2 as FQNNGV. The chain's CDR3 is CASSFTDHSGNTIYF. CDR3 bases: TGTGCCAGCAGCTTCACAGACCATTCTGGAAACACCATATATTTT.

The V call is TRBV7-2, the J call TRBJ2-2; D is undetermined. The CDR3 contains 17 residues. The V end was cut by 2 bases, the J end by 0 bases, with 13 bases between. Germline V gene sequence: CDR1 SGHTA, CDR2 FQGNSA. CDR3 loop: CASSLSPAKSNTGELFF. As DNA, the CDR3 is TGTGCCAGCAGCTTATCCCCCGCGAAATCGAACACCGGGGAGCTGTTTTTT.

The rearrangement links TRBV10-1 to TRBJ2-3; D is uncertain. V was shortened by 4 bases and J by 4 bases, with 9 bases between the two germline ends. The CDR3 has 13 amino acids. Germline lookup yields CDR1 WNHNN and CDR2 SYGVQD (reference sequence). The CDR3 protein is CASSVNRADTQYF. CDR3 bases: TGCGCCAGCAGTGTAAATCGCGCAGATACGCAGTATTTT.

This chain joins TRBV27 and TRBJ1-6; D is undetermined. Germline CDR1 and CDR2: MNHEY and SMNVEV (reference sequence). This CDR3 contains 12 residues. V was clipped by 3 bases and J by 7 bases, with 4 bases between them. CDR3 nucleotide sequence: TGTGCCAGCAGTTTTTCGAATTCACCCCTCCACTTT. Amino acid sequence: CASSFSNSPLHF.

The CDR3 DNA sequence: TGTGCCAGCAGTTTTGGGGACAGGGGCTATGGCTACACCTTC. It encodes CASSFGDRGYGYTF. The chain couples TRBV6-2 or TRBV6-3 to TRBJ1-2; 10 bases line up with TRBD1. The V gene end was trimmed by 4 bases and the J gene end by 4 bases; junction bases not matched to a gene: 3. The V gene's germline CDR1 is MNHEY and CDR2 SVGEGT. The CDR3 has 14 residues.